This T cell receptor (beta chain) was sequenced during a study of shared clonotypes between healthy human individuals. In the study overall: Donor ages ranged 18 to 49 years: two women, a few men.

Genomic DNA of each subset was evenly split across several immunoSEQ plates. The table came from immunoSEQ multiplex PCR; TCRdb's copy has only in-frame clones and leaves some out. The repertoire holds around 550,000 clones, about 96% seen once, with approximately 0.06% in the top ten. The CDR3 is made up of 16 amino acids. The J segment lost 4 bases and the V segment lost 5 bases, leaving 10 bases of the junction unmatched. Germline assignment: CDR1 SGHTA and CDR2 FQGTGA. The sequence came from a woman aged 25-40 years in good health. This sequence joins TRBV7-3 and TRBJ2-3; 9 nucleotides line up with TRBD1. Sequenced sample: naive CD4+ T cells sorted from blood. Subset reported: CD45RA+ positively selected. The CDR3 reads CASSRGPGQGPDTQYF. CDR3 nucleotide sequence: TGTGCCAGCAGCCGTGGACCGGGACAGGGCCCAGATACGCAGTATTTT.